This T cell receptor beta chain came from a study of T cell repertoires in cytomegalovirus infection. Ten or more counts support this clonotype. V shed 4 bases and J 7 bases; nucleotides not matched to a gene: 4. The CDR3 length is 15 residues. Germline V gene data show CDR1 as SEHNR and CDR2 as FQNEAQ (reference sequence). TCRdb processed the reads anew with MiXCR; each CDR3 protein has one entry. The table lists some 180,000 distinct CDR3 sequences, about a tenth of them singletons. Source material: PBMCs. The chain couples TRBV7-9 to TRBJ2-1, with 13 bases fitting TRBD2. The clonotype comes from a human donor in good health (CMV status not recorded). Some clones in this sample may be carry-over from other donors' samples. DNA of the CDR3: TGTGCCAGCAGCTGGGGGGGACTAGCGGGGAATGAGCAGTTCTTC. As protein: CASSWGGLAGNEQFF.